The following is a T cell receptor (beta chain) sequence with its context. Its antigen is not known. The table came from immunoSEQ multiplex PCR; TCRdb's copy has only in-frame clones and leaves some out. The sample has 120,000 or so clones, around 91% seen once; the top ten hold nearly 0.6%. This sample stems from a study of Tregs in tolerant kidney transplant recipients. Study-level findings and limits: Validation in larger populations is needed because few patients were studied.

This clonotype was sampled from a human donor in good health. Specimen: CD4+ T cells from blood.

The CDR3 spells CASSLTVGAQNEQFF. CDR3 DNA sequence: TGTGCCAGCAGCTTAACGGTGGGGGCGCAAAATGAGCAGTTCTTC. The V call is TRBV7-3, the J call TRBJ2-1; D might be TRBD1 (6 bases). This CDR3 has 15 residues. V gave up 0 bases and J gave up 7 bases, with 13 bases separating them. Germline CDR1 and CDR2: SGHTA and FQGTGA.